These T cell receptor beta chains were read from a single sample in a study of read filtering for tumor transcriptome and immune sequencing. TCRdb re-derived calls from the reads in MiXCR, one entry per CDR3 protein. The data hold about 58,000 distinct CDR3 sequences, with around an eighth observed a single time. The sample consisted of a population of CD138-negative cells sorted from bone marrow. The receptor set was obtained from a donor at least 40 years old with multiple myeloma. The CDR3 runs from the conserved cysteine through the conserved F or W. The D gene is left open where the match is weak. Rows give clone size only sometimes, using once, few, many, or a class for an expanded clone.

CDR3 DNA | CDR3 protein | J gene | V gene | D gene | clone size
TGTGCCAGCCGACAGAGCTACAATGAGCAGTTCTTC | CASRQSYNEQFF | TRBJ2-1 | TRBV2 | . | many
TGTGCCAGCAGCATAGAGCAGGGGGTTAGTTCACCCCTCCACTTT | CASSIEQGVSSPLHF | TRBJ1-6 | TRBV9 | TRBD1 | once
TGTGCCTGGACCCCAATTCTCGGGATCGAGACCCAGTACTTC | CAWTPILGIETQYF | TRBJ2-5 | TRBV30 | . | many
TGTGCCAGCAGTTTCCCGGGGGGGTGGCAGTTCTTC | CASSFPGGWQFF | TRBJ2-1 | TRBV6-1 | TRBD2 | many
TGTGCCAGCAGTGTGTTGGACTATGAGCAGTTCTTC | CASSVLDYEQFF | TRBJ2-1 | TRBV6-1 | . | many
TGCAGTGCTCCACGATTGGGGGGACCCGGCTCTGAAGCTTTCTTT | CSAPRLGGPGSEAFF | TRBJ1-1 | TRBV20-1 | . | .
TGTGCCAGCAGCTTAGGTCGGACCCAACTTGGCAAAAACATTCAGTACTTC | CASSLGRTQLGKNIQYF | TRBJ2-4 | TRBV7-9 | . | many
TGTGCCATCAGGCCCCAGGGGACTAGCGGGGGGAGGGATACGCAGTATTTT | CAIRPQGTSGGRDTQYF | TRBJ2-3 | TRBV10-3 | TRBD2 | few
TGTGCCAGCAGCCTGGACAGCTACTATGGCTACACCTTC | CASSLDSYYGYTF | TRBJ1-2 | TRBV7-3 | . | many
TGCGCCAGCAGGCAGACGATGAACACTGAAGCTTTCTTT | CASRQTMNTEAFF | TRBJ1-1 | TRBV10-1 | . | many
TGTGCTAGCAGCCCACAGGGAACCGGGGAGCTGTTTTTT | CASSPQGTGELFF | TRBJ2-2 | TRBV7-7 | . | few
TGCGCCAGCAGCCAAGCGAACCGGGCAGGGGCCTACGAGCAGTACTTC | CASSQANRAGAYEQYF | TRBJ2-7 | TRBV4-1 | . | many
TGTGCCATCAGTGAGTCAGGGGGCGGCGAAAAACTGTTTTTT | CAISESGGGEKLFF | TRBJ1-4 | TRBV10-3 | TRBD1 | many
TGTGCCAGCAGCCAAGACCCCGCGGGGGTAGAGACCCAGTACTTC | CASSQDPAGVETQYF | TRBJ2-5 | TRBV3-1 | TRBD2 | .
TGTGCCAGCAGTTACTCTGGCACCACAGATACGCAGTATTTT | CASSYSGTTDTQYF | TRBJ2-3 | TRBV6-6 | . | many
TGTGCCACCAGCAGAGGCCGGGGACTACAAGAGACCCAGTACTTC | CATSRGRGLQETQYF | TRBJ2-5 | TRBV15 | TRBD2 | many
TGTGCCAGCACCGCAAGGTCTGCCGACGAGCAGTACTTC | CASTARSADEQYF | TRBJ2-7 | TRBV12-3/TRBV12-4 | . | many
TGCAGTGCTATGGACAGTAGTGGGGAGACCCAGTACTTC | CSAMDSSGETQYF | TRBJ2-5 | TRBV20-1 | . | .
TGTGCCAGCAGTTTTGACAGCTCCTATAATTCACCCCTCCACTTT | CASSFDSSYNSPLHF | TRBJ1-6 | TRBV6-2/TRBV6-3 | . | many
TGTGCCAGCAGCCAAGGCCCCACAATCCAAGAGACCCAGTACTTC | CASSQGPTIQETQYF | TRBJ2-5 | TRBV7-3 | . | many
TGTGCCAGCTCACCGGGACAGGGAGGTGTAAATCAGCCCCAGCATTTT | CASSPGQGGVNQPQHF | TRBJ1-5 | TRBV18 | TRBD1 | many
TGTGCCAGCAGTTACCCGGGGCGGAGGGGATACAATGAGCAGTTCTTC | CASSYPGRRGYNEQFF | TRBJ2-1 | TRBV6-5 | . | many
TGTGCCAGCAGCCCAGCGGACAGGGGTTATTCATATGGCTACACCTTC | CASSPADRGYSYGYTF | TRBJ1-2 | TRBV7-6 | TRBD1 | many
TGTGCCATCAATAGACAAGCTGAGGCCACCGGGGAGCTGTTTTTT | CAINRQAEATGELFF | TRBJ2-2 | TRBV10-3 | . | many
TGTGCCAGCAGCGCAGGGGACAGCATAATGAACACTGAAGCTTTCTTT | CASSAGDSIMNTEAFF | TRBJ1-1 | TRBV12-3/TRBV12-4 | TRBD1 | many
TGTGCCAGCAGCCCAGTTGGAGCGAACACTGAAGCTTTCTTT | CASSPVGANTEAFF | TRBJ1-1 | TRBV11-2 | . | many
TGTGCCAGCAGCCGACAGGGTTCGTTGGAGACCCAGTACTTC | CASSRQGSLETQYF | TRBJ2-5 | TRBV6-1 | TRBD1 | many
TGCGCCAGCAGCCCTCGGACAGGGGGGAAGTACGAGCAGTACTTC | CASSPRTGGKYEQYF | TRBJ2-7 | TRBV5-1 | TRBD1 | many
TGTGCCAGCAGCGACGGGAATTACCAAGAGACCCAGTACTTC | CASSDGNYQETQYF | TRBJ2-5 | TRBV11-1 | . | many
TGTGCCAGCAGTGAGGGCGAGGAAGCGGGGGCGTCCGGGGAGCTGTTTTTT | CASSEGEEAGASGELFF | TRBJ2-2 | TRBV25-1 | TRBD2 | many
TGTGCCAGCTCACCACCGTTGAGGGGTGAGCAGTTCTTC | CASSPPLRGEQFF | TRBJ2-1 | TRBV18 | . | many
TGCGCCAGCAGCCGGACAGGAGCAGCCCAAGAGACCCAGTACTTC | CASSRTGAAQETQYF | TRBJ2-5 | TRBV5-1 | TRBD1 | many
TGTGCCAGCAGCTTAGGCCCCGGACGGCAAGAGACCCAGTACTTC | CASSLGPGRQETQYF | TRBJ2-5 | TRBV11-2 | . | .
TGCGCCAGCAGCCAAGCCCGAGCCGGGACTAGGCCCACAGATACGCAGTATTTT | CASSQARAGTRPTDTQYF | TRBJ2-3 | TRBV4-1 | TRBD2 | many
TGTGCCAGCAGCCCGCAGGGAGGGGCGGAGCAGCCCCAGCATTTT | CASSPQGGAEQPQHF | TRBJ1-5 | TRBV7-9 | . | many
TGTGCCAGCAGTTTAAGCGGGCAGGCAACCTACACAGATACGCAGTATTTT | CASSLSGQATYTDTQYF | TRBJ2-3 | TRBV28 | . | .
TGCAGCGCCAGAGCAATAGCGGGCGAGACCCAGTACTTC | CSARAIAGETQYF | TRBJ2-5 | TRBV29-1 | TRBD2 | .
TGTGCCAGCAGTTATACAGGAACCTACGAGCAGAACTTC | CASSYTGTYEQNF | TRBJ2-7 | TRBV6-5 | . | .
TGTGCCAGCTCACCAGACAGCAACCAAGAGACCCAGTACTTC | CASSPDSNQETQYF | TRBJ2-5 | TRBV18 | . | .
TGTGCCAGCAGCCAGTATAGCAATCAGCCCCAGCATTTT | CASSQYSNQPQHF | TRBJ1-5 | TRBV3-1 | . | many
TGTGCCAGCAGCGTAGCTGACCGGGGGGCCGTCTACGAGCAGTACTTC | CASSVADRGAVYEQYF | TRBJ2-7 | TRBV9 | . | many
TGCGCCAGCAGCTCCCCCGGAAGGGCCGAGCAGTACTTC | CASSSPGRAEQYF | TRBJ2-7 | TRBV5-1 | . | many
TGTGCCAGCAGTGAAATGCTGCGGGAGACCCAGTACTTC | CASSEMLRETQYF | TRBJ2-5 | TRBV6-1 | . | many
TGTGCCAGTAGTACTGCAGCTTACAATGAGCAGTTCTTC | CASSTAAYNEQFF | TRBJ2-1 | TRBV19 | . | many